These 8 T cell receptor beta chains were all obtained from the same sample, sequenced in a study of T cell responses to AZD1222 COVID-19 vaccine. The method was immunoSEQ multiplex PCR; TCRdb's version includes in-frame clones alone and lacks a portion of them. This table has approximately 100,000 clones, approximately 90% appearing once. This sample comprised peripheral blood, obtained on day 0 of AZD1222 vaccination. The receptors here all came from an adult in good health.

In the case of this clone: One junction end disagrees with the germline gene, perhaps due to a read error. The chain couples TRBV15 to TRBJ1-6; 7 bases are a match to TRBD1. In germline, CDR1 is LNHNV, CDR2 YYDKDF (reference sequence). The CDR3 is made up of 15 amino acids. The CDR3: CATSTQTGFDSPLHF. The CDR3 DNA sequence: TGTGCCACCAGCACCCAGACAGGGTTTGATTCACCCCTTCACTTT.

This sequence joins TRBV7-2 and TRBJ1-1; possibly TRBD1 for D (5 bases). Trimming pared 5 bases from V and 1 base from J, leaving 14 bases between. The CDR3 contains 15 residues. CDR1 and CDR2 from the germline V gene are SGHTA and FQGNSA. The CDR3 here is CASSEGWGGNTEAFF. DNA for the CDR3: TGTGCCAGCAGCGAGGGGTGGGGCGGGAACACTGAAGCTTTCTTT. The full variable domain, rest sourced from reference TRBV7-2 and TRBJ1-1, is GAGVSQSPSNKVTEKGKDVELRCDPISGHTALYWYRQSLGQGLEFLIYFQGNSAPDKSGLPSDRFSAERTGGSVSTLTIQRTQQEDSAVYLCASSEGWGGNTEAFFGQGTRLTVV.

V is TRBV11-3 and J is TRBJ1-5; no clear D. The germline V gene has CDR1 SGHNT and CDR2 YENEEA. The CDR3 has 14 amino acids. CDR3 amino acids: CSGLPGYSNQPQHF. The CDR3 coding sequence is TGTTCCGGACTCCCTGGGTATAGCAATCAGCCCCAGCATTTT.

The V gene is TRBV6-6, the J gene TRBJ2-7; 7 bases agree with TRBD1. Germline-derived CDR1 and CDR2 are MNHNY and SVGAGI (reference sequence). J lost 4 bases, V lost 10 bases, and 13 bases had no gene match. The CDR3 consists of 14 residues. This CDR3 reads CATRKPGQRYEQYF. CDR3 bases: TGTGCCACCAGAAAGCCGGGACAGAGATACGAGCAGTACTTC.

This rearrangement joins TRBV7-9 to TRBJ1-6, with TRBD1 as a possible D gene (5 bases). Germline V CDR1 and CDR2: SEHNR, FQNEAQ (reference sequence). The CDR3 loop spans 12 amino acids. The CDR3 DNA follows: TGTGCGACGGGGCCCATTAATTCACCCCTCCACTTT. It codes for CATGPINSPLHF.

CDR3 region: CASSPTGRNTEAFF. The CDR3 DNA reads TGTGCCAGTAGTCCGACAGGACGGAACACTGAAGCTTTCTTT. The V gene is TRBV19, the J gene TRBJ1-1; possibly TRBD1 for D (6 bases). Trimming removed 5 bases at V and 1 base at J, with 11 bases between. Germline assignment: CDR1 LNHDA and CDR2 SQIVND (reference sequence). The CDR3 totals 14 residues.

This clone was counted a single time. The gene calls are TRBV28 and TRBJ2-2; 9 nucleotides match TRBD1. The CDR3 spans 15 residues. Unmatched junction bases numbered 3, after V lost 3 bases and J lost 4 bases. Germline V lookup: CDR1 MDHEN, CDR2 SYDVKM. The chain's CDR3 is CASSLTGGVTGELFF. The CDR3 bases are TGTGCCAGCAGTTTGACAGGGGGTGTCACCGGGGAGCTGTTTTTT.

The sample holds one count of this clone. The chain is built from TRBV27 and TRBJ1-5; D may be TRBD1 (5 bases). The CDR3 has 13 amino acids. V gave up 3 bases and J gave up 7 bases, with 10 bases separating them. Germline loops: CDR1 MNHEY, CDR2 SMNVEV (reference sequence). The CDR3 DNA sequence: TGTGCCAGCAGTTTCTCGGGGGTACAGCCCCAGCATTTT. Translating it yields CASSFSGVQPQHF.